The rows below give T cell receptor beta chains drawn from one sample of a study of cytomegalovirus exposure and HLA in healthy donors. Some clones are missing from TCRdb's copy, which holds only in-frame ones; the method was immunoSEQ multiplex PCR. The sample contains more than 130,000 clones, over 60% of which appear only once. Sequencing was performed on PBMCs. The source of these receptors is a woman aged 50 to 60 in good health and CMV-seronegative. The CDR3 runs from the conserved cysteine through the conserved F or W. D genes are given only for firm matches. Part of the rows lack a size; the others show once, few, many or a class for expanded clones.

-	TRBV6-6	-	14	TRBJ1-2	CASRRGQGDYGYTF	TGTGCCAGCAGGCGGGGCCAGGGAGACTATGGCTACACCTTC
-	TRBV21-1	-	15	TRBJ1-5	CASSKAALRGQPQHF	TGTGCCAGCAGCAAAGCGGCTCTTCGAGGTCAGCCCCAGCATTTT
TRBD2	TRBV7-2	once	14	TRBJ2-3	CASSLGGGEHTQYF	TGTGCCAGCAGCTTAGGCGGGGGGGAACATACGCAGTATTTT
-	TRBV4-2	-	16	TRBJ1-5	CASRLDLGARGQPQHF	TGTGCCAGCAGACTAGACTTGGGGGCCAGGGGTCAGCCCCAGCATTTT
TRBD1	TRBV19	-	12	TRBJ1-2	CASSAGGGGYTF	TGTGCCAGTAGTGCAGGGGGAGGAGGCTACACCTTC
-	TRBV7-8	-	14	TRBJ1-2	CASSLAGRQIGYTF	TGTGCCAGCAGCTTAGCCGGCAGGCAAATAGGCTACACCTTC
-	TRBV29-1	-	13	TRBJ1-4	CSVEIGGHEKLFF	TGCAGCGTTGAAATAGGGGGTCATGAAAAACTGTTTTTT
-	TRBV18	once	15	TRBJ1-3	CASSPGLFSGNTIYF	TGTGCCAGCTCCCCGGGTCTCTTCTCTGGAAACACCATATATTTT
TRBD1	TRBV28	-	17	TRBJ2-4	CASIGEMPGQVKNIQYF	TGTGCCAGCATCGGGGAGATGCCGGGACAGGTTAAAAACATTCAGTACTTC
TRBD2	TRBV4-3	-	17	TRBJ2-3	CASSQKLAETSTDTQYF	TGCGCCAGCAGCCAAAAACTAGCGGAGACTAGCACAGATACGCAGTATTTT
TRBD2	TRBV19	once	14	TRBJ2-3	CATVQTSGGGTQYF	TGTGCCACCGTACAGACTAGCGGGGGGGGTACGCAGTATTTT
TRBD1	TRBV10-3	few	14	TRBJ1-3	CATSSGTAGNTIYF	TGTGCCACGTCCTCGGGGACAGCTGGAAACACCATATATTTT
TRBD1	TRBV5-1	-	16	TRBJ2-7	CASSTSPGQLTYEQYF	TGCGCCAGCAGCACCTCGCCGGGACAGCTAACCTACGAGCAGTACTTC
TRBD2	TRBV7-8	-	15	TRBJ2-3	CASSLGGGATDTQYF	TGTGCCAGCAGCTTAGGGGGAGGGGCTACAGATACGCAGTATTTT
-	TRBV14	-	14	TRBJ2-7	CASSQGGAAYEQYF	TGTGCCAGCAGTCAGGGTGGAGCCGCCTACGAGCAGTACTTC
TRBD2	TRBV7-9	few	15	TRBJ2-7	CASSSRLADLYEQYF	TGTGCCAGCAGCTCAAGACTAGCGGACCTCTACGAGCAGTACTTC
-	TRBV7-2	-	12	TRBJ1-2	CASSPTGYGYTF	TGTGCCAGCAGCCCGACAGGTTATGGCTACACCTTC
-	TRBV11-2	-	17	TRBJ2-5	CASSTSLGGPGEETQYF	TGTGCCAGCAGCACCTCCTTGGGGGGGCCTGGGGAAGAGACCCAGTACTTC
TRBD1	TRBV18	-	17	TRBJ2-7	CASSPPGQGDLSYEQYF	TGTGCCAGCTCACCACCGGGACAGGGTGATCTCTCCTACGAGCAGTACTTC
-	TRBV6-5	-	14	TRBJ2-7	CASSYGGNTYEQYF	TGTGCCAGCAGTTATGGCGGGAACACCTACGAGCAGTACTTC
TRBD1	TRBV5-6	-	14	TRBJ2-3	CASSVDRRPDTQYF	TGTGCCAGCAGCGTGGACAGGCGGCCGGATACGCAGTATTTT
-	TRBV9	-	12	TRBJ2-5	CASSVGGGTQYF	TGTGCCAGCAGCGTAGGAGGGGGTACCCAGTACTTC
-	TRBV18	-	16	TRBJ1-1	CASSPMVSDPNTEAFF	TGTGCCAGCTCACCAATGGTGTCAGATCCTAACACTGAAGCTTTCTTT
-	TRBV18	-	13	TRBJ1-2	CASSPRAVYGYTF	TGTGCCAGCTCACCACGGGCAGTCTATGGCTACACCTTC
-	TRBV11-2	-	15	TRBJ1-2	CASSLGPAGAGGYTF	TGTGCCAGCAGCTTAGGTCCAGCGGGGGCGGGCGGCTACACCTTC
-	TRBV7-6	-	13	TRBJ1-6	CASSLSRGSPLHF	TGTGCCAGCAGCTTGTCCCGAGGCTCACCCCTCCACTTT
TRBD2	TRBV2	-	15	TRBJ2-5	CASSEGGSGGETQYF	TGTGCCAGCAGTGAAGGTGGTAGCGGGGGGGAGACCCAGTACTTC
TRBD1	TRBV19	-	18	TRBJ1-5	CASSRGLTGGLSNQPQHF	TGTGCCAGTAGTAGGGGCCTTACAGGGGGCCTAAGCAATCAGCCCCAGCATTTT
TRBD2	TRBV5-6	-	18	TRBJ2-3	CASSYGLAGGPSTDTQYF	TGTGCCAGCAGCTACGGACTAGCGGGGGGACCTAGCACAGATACGCAGTATTTT
TRBD1	TRBV19	few	15	TRBJ1-2	CASSPKDRGPYGYTF	TGTGCCAGTAGCCCGAAGGACAGGGGTCCCTATGGCTACACCTTC
-	TRBV30	-	13	TRBJ1-6	CAWRTRENSPLHF	TGTGCCTGGAGGACAAGGGAGAATTCACCCCTCCACTTT